The clone carrying this T cell receptor (beta chain) was detected only once. Antigen unknown. This specimen comes from a study of OX40 agonist ivuxolimab in advanced cancers. Study information: At 0.01 to 10 mg/kg, ivuxolimab was administered intravenously to patients every 2 weeks. It was permissible to have had prior anti-PD-1, anti-PD-L1 or anti-CTLA-4 therapy, and approximately 40% had some. Three patients responded partially, comprising one with hepatocellular carcinoma and two with cutaneous melanoma. Notes on the study in general: Circulating CD4+ and CD8+ T cells showed clonal expansion by week 6 at 0.1 to 3.0 mg/kg.

Sequencing used immunoSEQ multiplex PCR; TCRdb keeps in-frame clones, though not all of them. Found here are some 30,000 clones, around 93% of them singletons; the top ten hold 30% to 35%. The CDR3 covers 13 residues. V was cut by 6 bases and J by 3 bases, with 10 bases left in between. Germline V gene sequence: CDR1 MNHNS, CDR2 SASEGT. This sequence originates from an adult with an advanced solid tumor such as melanoma, head and neck, liver or kidney cancer. The rearrangement uses TRBV6-1 and TRBJ2-3; D ambiguous. The sequencing here drew on CD4+ or CD8+ T cells sorted from blood, taken in a trial of the OX40 agonist ivuxolimab. The CDR3 loop is CASRGWSTDTQYF. DNA for the CDR3: TGTGCCAGCAGGGGCTGGAGTACAGATACGCAGTATTTT.